This T cell receptor beta chain was found in a study of T cell responses to AZD1222 COVID-19 vaccine. V lost 3 bases to trimming and J lost 6 bases, with 13 bases between them. The CDR3 is made up of 15 amino acids. CDR1 and CDR2 from the germline V gene are SGDLS and YYNGEE. Assay used: immunoSEQ multiplex PCR; TCRdb lists only in-frame clones, some missing. The sample has fewer than 85,000 clones; about 91% are singletons. Material: peripheral blood, obtained on day 0 of MenACWY control vaccination. The V gene is TRBV9, the J gene TRBJ1-6; a possible D gene is TRBD1 (6 bases). The sequence derives from an adult in good health. In DNA form, the CDR3 reads TGTGCCAGCAGCGCACTGGACAGTTCTAATTCACCCCTCCACTTT. Its protein is CASSALDSSNSPLHF.